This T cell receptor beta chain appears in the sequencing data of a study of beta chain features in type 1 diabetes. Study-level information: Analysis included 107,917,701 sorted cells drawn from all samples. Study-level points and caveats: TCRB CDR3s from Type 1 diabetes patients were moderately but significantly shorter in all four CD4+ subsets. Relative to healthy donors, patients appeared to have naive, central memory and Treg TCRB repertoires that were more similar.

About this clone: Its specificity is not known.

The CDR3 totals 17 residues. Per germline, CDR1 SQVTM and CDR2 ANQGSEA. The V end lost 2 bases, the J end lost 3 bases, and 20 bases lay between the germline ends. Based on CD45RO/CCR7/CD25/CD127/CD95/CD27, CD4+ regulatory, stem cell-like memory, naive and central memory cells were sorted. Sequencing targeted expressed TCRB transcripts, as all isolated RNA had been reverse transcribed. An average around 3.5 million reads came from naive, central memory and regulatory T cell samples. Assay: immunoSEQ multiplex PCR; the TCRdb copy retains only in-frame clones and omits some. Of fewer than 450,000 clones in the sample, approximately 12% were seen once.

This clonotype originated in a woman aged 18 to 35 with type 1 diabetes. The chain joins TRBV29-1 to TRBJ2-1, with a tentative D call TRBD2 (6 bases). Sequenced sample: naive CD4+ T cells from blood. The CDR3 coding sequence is TGCAGCGTTGAATTGGGGGGAGTCTCCCCTAACTACAATGAGCAGTTCTTC. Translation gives CSVELGGVSPNYNEQFF.